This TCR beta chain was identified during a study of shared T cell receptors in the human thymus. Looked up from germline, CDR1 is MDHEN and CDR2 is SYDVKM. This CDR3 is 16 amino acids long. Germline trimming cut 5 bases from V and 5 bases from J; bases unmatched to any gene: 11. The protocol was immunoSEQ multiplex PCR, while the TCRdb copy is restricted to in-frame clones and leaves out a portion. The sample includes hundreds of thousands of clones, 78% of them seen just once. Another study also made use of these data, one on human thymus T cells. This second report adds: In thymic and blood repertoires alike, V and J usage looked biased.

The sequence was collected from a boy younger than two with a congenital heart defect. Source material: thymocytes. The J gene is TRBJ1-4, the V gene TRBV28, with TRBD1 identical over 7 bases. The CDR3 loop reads CASSIRGQRLNEKLFF. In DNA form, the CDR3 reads TGTGCCAGCAGTATACGGGGACAGAGGCTGAATGAAAAACTGTTTTTT.